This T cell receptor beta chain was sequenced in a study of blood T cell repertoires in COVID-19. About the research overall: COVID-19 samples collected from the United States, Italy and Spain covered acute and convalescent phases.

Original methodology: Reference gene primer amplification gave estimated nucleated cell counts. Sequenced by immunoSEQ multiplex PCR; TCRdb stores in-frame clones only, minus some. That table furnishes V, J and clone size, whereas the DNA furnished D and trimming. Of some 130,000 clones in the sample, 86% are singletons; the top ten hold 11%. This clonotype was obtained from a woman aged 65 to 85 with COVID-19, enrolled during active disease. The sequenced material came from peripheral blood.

CDR3 amino acids: CASSLGLAGGDEQFF. The DNA of the CDR3 is TGTGCCAGCAGTCTTGGACTAGCGGGGGGGGATGAGCAGTTCTTC. The V and J genes are TRBV2 and TRBJ2-1; TRBD2 agrees at 15 bases. This CDR3 contains 15 residues. V lost 5 bases, J lost 8 bases, and 4 bases stayed unmatched. Per germline, CDR1 SNHLY and CDR2 FYNNEI.